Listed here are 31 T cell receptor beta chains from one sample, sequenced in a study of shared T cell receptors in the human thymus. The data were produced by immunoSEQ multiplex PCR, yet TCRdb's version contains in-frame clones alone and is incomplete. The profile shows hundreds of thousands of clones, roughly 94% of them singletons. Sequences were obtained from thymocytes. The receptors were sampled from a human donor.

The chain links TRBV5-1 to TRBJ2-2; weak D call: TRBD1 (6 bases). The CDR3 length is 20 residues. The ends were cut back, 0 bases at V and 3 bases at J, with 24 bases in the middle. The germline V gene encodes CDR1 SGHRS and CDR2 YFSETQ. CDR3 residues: CASSLVRANWTVRYTGELFF. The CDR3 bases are TGCGCCAGCAGCTTGGTTCGAGCGAACTGGACAGTCCGTTACACCGGGGAGCTGTTTTTT.

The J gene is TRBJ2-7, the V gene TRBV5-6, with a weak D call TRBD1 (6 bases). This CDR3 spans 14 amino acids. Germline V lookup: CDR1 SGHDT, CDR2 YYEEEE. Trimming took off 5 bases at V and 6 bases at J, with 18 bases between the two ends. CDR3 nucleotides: TGTGCCAGCAGAGCCCGACAGGCGGCCTCCGAGCAGTACTTC. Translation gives CASRARQAASEQYF.

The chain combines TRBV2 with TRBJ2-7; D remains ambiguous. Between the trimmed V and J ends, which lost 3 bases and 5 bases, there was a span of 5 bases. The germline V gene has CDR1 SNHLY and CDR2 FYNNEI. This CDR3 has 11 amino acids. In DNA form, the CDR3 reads TGTGCCAGCAGTGATGGAAACGAGCAGTACTTC. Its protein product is CASSDGNEQYF. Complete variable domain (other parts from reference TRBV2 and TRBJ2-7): EPEVTQTPSHQVTQMGQEVILRCVPISNHLYFYWYRQILGQKVEFLVSFYNNEISEKSEIFDDQFSVERPDGSNFTLKIRSTKLEDSAMYFCASSDGNEQYFGPGTRLTVT.

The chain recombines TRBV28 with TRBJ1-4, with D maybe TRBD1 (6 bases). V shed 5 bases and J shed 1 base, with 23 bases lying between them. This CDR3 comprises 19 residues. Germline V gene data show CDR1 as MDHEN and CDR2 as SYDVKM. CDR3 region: CASSTGGEGQCGTNEKLFF. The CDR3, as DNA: TGTGCCAGCAGTACGGGGGGCGAGGGGCAGTGTGGAACTAATGAAAAACTGTTTTTT.

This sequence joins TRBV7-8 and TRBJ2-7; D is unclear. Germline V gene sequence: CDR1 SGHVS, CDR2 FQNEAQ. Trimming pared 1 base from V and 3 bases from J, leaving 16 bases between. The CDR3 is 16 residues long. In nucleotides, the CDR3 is TGTGCCAGCAGCTTAGAGACCCAGAAGATTAGCTACGAGCAGTACTTC. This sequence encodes CASSLETQKISYEQYF. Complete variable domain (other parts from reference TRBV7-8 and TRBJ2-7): GAGVSQSPRYKVAKRGQDVALRCDPISGHVSLFWYQQALGQGPEFLTYFQNEAQLDKSGLPSDRFFAERPEGSVSTLKIQRTQQEDSAVYLCASSLETQKISYEQYFGPGTRLTVT.

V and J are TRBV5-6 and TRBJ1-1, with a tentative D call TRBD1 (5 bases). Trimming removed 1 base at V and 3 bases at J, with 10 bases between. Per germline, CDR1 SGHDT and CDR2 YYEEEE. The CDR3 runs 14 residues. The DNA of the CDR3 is TGTGCCAGCAGCTTGTCTGGGGGGGACACTGAAGCTTTCTTT. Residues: CASSLSGGDTEAFF.

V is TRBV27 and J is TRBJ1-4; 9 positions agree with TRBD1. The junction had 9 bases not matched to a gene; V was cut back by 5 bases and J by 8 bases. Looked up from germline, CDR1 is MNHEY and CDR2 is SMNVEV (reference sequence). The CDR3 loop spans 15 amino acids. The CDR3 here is CASSLRQGEGEKLFF. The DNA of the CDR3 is TGTGCCAGCAGTCTACGACAGGGGGAAGGGGAAAAACTGTTTTTT.

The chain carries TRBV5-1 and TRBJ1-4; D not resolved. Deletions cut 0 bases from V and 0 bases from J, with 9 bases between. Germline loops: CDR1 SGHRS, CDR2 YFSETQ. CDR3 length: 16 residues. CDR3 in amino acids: CASSLVRGSTNEKLFF. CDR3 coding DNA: TGCGCCAGCAGCTTGGTACGGGGTTCAACTAATGAAAAACTGTTTTTT.

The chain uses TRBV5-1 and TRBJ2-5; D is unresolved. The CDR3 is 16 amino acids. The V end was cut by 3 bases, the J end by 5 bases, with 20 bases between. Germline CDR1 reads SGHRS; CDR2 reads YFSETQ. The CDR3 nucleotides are TGCGCCAGCAGCTCCCGACACTATTTCCAAGCGGAGACCCAGTACTTC. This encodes CASSSRHYFQAETQYF.

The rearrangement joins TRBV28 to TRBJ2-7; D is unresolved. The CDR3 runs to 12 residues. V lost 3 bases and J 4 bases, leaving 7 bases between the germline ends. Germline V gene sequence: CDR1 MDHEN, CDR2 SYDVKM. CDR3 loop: CASSFWGYEQYF. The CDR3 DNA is TGTGCCAGCAGTTTTTGGGGATACGAGCAGTACTTC.

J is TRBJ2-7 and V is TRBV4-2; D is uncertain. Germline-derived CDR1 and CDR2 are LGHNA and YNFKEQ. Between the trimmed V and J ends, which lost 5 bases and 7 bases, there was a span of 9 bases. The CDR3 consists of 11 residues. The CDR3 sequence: CASSYHGEQYF. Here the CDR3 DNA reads TGTGCCAGCAGCTACCACGGGGAGCAGTACTTC.

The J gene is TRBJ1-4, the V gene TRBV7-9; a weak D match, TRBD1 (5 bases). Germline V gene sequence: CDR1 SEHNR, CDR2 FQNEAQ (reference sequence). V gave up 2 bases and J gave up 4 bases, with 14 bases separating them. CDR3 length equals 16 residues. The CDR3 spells CASSLLESTVNEKLFF. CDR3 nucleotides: TGTGCCAGCAGCTTATTGGAGTCGACAGTTAATGAAAAACTGTTTTTT.

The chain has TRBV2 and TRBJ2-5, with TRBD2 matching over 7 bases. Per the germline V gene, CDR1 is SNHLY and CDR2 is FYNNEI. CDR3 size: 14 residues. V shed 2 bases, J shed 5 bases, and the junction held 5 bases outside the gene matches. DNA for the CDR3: TGTGCCAGCAGTGAATTTCGGACTAGGGAGACCCAGTACTTC. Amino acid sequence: CASSEFRTRETQYF.

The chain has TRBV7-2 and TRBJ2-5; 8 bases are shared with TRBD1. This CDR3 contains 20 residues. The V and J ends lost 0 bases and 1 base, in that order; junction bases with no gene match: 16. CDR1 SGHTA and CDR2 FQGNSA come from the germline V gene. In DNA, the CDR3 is TGTGCCAGCAGCTTAGCAGATAGTCTGGTCAGGGGGCCGCCCCAAGAGACCCAGTACTTC. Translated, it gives CASSLADSLVRGPPQETQYF.

The CDR3 loop is CASSFSNGTGNEQFF. DNA for the CDR3: TGCGCCAGCAGCTTTAGCAACGGGACCGGCAATGAGCAGTTCTTC. This chain links TRBV5-1 with TRBJ2-1; D is possibly TRBD1 or TRBD2 (5 bases each). CDR1 is SGHRS and CDR2 is YFSETQ in the germline V gene. The CDR3 totals 15 residues. Trimming left V 2 bases short and J 6 bases short, with 15 bases between.

CDR3 residues: CSVVGVTGTVGEQYF. DNA for the CDR3: TGCAGCGTTGTCGGAGTCACCGGGACAGTCGGCGAGCAGTACTTC. The chain has TRBV29-1 and TRBJ2-7; 7 bases line up with TRBD1. Trimming at V came to 4 bases and at J to 6 bases, leaving 15 bases not matched to a gene. The CDR3 consists of 15 residues. CDR1 and CDR2 from the germline V gene are SQVTM and ANQGSEA.

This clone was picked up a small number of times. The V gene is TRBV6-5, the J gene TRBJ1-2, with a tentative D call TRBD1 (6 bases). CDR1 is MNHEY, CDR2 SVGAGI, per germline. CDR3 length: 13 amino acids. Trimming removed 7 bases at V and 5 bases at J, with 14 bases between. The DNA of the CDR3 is TGTGCCAGCAAACCAGGGGAGTGGTATGGCTACACCTTC. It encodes CASKPGEWYGYTF.

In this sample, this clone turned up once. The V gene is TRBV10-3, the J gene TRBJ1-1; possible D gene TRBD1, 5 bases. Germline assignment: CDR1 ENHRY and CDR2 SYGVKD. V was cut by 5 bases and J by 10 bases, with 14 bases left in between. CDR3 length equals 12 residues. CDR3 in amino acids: CAISPVWGGAFF. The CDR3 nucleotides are TGTGCCATCAGTCCAGTTTGGGGCGGAGCTTTCTTT.

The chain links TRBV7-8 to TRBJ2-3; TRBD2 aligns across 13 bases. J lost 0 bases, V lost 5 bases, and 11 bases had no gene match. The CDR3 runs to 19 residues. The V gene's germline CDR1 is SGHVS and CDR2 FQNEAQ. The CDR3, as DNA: TGTGCCAGCAGCCAAAACTTCGGACTAGCGGGGGTTAGCACAGATACGCAGTATTTT. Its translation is CASSQNFGLAGVSTDTQYF.

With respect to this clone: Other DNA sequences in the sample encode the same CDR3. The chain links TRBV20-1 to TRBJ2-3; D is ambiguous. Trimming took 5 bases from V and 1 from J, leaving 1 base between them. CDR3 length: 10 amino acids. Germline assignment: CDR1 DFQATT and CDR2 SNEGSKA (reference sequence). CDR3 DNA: TGCAGTGCTCGCACAGATACGCAGTATTTT. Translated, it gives CSARTDTQYF.

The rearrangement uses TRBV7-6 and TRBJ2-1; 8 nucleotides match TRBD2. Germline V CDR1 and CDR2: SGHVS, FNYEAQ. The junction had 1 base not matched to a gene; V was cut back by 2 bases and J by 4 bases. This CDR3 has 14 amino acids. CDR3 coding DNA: TGTGCCAGCAGCTTAAGCGGGAGTTACAATGAGCAGTTCTTC. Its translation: CASSLSGSYNEQFF.

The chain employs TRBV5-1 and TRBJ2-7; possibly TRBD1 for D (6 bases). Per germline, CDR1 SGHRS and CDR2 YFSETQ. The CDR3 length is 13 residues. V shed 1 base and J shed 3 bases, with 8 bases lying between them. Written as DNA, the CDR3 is TGCGCCAGCAGCTTGAACAGGGTCTACGAGCAGTACTTC. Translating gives CASSLNRVYEQYF.

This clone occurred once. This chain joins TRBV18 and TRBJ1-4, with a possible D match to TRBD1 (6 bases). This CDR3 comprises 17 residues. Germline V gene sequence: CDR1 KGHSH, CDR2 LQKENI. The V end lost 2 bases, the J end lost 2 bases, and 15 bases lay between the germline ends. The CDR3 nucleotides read TGTGCCAGCTCACCAGGAGTGGACAGCCTTACTAATGAAAAACTGTTTTTT. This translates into CASSPGVDSLTNEKLFF.

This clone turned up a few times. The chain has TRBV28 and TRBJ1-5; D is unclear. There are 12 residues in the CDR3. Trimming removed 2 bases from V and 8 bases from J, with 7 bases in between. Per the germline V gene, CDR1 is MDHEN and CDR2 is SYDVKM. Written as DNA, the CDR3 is TGTGCCAGCAGTTTAAATAGGAAGCCCCAGCATTTT. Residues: CASSLNRKPQHF.

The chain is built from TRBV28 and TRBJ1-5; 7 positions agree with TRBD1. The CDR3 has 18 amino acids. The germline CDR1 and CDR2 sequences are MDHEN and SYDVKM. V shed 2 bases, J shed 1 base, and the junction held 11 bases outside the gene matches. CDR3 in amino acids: CASSLGVTRQGSNQPQHF. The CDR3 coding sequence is TGTGCCAGCAGTTTAGGGGTGACCCGACAGGGCAGCAATCAGCCCCAGCATTTT.

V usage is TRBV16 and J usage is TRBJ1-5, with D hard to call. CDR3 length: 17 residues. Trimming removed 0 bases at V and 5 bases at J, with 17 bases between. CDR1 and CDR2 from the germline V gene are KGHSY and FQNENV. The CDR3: CASSQSSQRRDYQPQHF. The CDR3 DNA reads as TGTGCCAGCAGCCAATCGTCGCAAAGGCGCGACTATCAGCCCCAGCATTTT.

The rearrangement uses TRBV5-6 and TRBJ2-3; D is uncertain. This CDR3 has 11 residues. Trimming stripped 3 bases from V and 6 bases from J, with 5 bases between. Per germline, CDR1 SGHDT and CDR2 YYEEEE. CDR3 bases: TGTGCCAGCAGCTGTTGGGATACGCAGTATTTT. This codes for CASSCWDTQYF.

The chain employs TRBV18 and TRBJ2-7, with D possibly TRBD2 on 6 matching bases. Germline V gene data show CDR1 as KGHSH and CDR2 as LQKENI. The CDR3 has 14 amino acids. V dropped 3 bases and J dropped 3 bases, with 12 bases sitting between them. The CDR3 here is CASSPGGNYYEQYF. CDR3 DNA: TGTGCCAGCTCACCGGGGGGAAACTACTACGAGCAGTACTTC.

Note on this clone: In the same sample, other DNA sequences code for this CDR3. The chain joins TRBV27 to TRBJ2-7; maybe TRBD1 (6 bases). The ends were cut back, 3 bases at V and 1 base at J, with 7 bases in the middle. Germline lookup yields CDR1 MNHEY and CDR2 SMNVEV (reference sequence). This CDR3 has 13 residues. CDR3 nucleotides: TGTGCCAGCAGTTTGGACAGTTCCTACGAGCAGTACTTC. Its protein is CASSLDSSYEQYF.

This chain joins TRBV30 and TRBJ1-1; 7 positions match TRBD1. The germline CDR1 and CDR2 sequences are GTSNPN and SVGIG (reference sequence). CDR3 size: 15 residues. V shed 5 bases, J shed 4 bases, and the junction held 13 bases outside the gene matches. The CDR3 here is CAWALPQAGGTEAFF. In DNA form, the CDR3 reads TGTGCCTGGGCCCTCCCCCAGGCAGGGGGCACTGAAGCTTTCTTT.

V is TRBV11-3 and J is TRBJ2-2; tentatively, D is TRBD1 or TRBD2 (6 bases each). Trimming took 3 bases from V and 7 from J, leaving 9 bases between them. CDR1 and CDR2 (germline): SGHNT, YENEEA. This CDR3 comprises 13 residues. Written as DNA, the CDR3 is TGTGCCAGCAGCTTTAGGGGGGTCGGGGAGCTGTTTTTT. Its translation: CASSFRGVGELFF.